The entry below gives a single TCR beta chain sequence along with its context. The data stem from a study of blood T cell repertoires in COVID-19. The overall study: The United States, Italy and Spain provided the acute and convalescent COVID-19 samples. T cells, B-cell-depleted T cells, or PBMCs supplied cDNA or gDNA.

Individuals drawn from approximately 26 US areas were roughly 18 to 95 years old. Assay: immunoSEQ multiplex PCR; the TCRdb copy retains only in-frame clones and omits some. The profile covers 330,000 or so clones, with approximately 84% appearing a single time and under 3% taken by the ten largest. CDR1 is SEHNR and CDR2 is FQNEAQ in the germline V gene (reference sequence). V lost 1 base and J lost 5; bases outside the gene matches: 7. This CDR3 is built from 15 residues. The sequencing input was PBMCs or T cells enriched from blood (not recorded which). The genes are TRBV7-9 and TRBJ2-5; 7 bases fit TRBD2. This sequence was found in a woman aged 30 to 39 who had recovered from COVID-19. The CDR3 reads CASSLGSGGRETQYF. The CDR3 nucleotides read TGTGCCAGCAGCTTAGGGTCGGGGGGAAGGGAGACCCAGTACTTC.